Listed below are T cell receptor beta chains from one sample, sequenced in a study of T cell changes during pregnancy in multiple sclerosis. Sequencing used immunoSEQ multiplex PCR; TCRdb keeps in-frame clones, though not all of them. The sample carries fewer than 30,000 clones, 89% recorded once. The starting material was CD8+ T cells from peripheral blood mononuclear cells, obtained in the second trimester of pregnancy. The receptors stem from a female donor with multiple sclerosis, enrolled in a pregnancy study. CDR3s include the opening cysteine and the closing phenylalanine or tryptophan. D genes are given only for firm matches. For some rows the clone size is stated as once, few or many, or as a class when expanded; others skip it.

TRBV28	TRBD2	TRBJ2-7	.	CASRLAGETYEQYF	TGTGCCAGCAGATTAGCGGGAGAGACCTACGAGCAGTACTTC
TRBV28	TRBD2	TRBJ2-7	.	CAGPGGTLTYEQYF	TGTGCCGGCCCGGGAGGGACACTCACCTACGAGCAGTACTTC
TRBV13	.	TRBJ1-2	.	CASSSPNGYTF	TGTGCCAGCAGCTCCCCCAATGGCTACACCTTC
TRBV19	.	TRBJ1-1	.	CASLVSTEAFF	TGTGCCAGTTTGGTCAGCACTGAAGCTTTCTTT
TRBV5-6	.	TRBJ2-1	.	CASSLGFLDWTYNEQFF	TGTGCCAGCAGCTTGGGTTTTTTGGACTGGACTTACAATGAGCAGTTCTTC
TRBV7-9	TRBD2	TRBJ2-1	.	CASQAGGRDEQFF	TGTGCCAGCCAAGCGGGAGGGAGGGATGAGCAGTTCTTC
TRBV9	.	TRBJ1-1	.	CASSLSLGGSKTEAFF	TGTGCCAGCAGCTTAAGCCTTGGCGGGTCGAAGACTGAAGCTTTCTTT
TRBV28	.	TRBJ1-4	.	CASSLWPPGETNEKLFF	TGTGCCAGCAGTTTATGGCCCCCCGGAGAGACTAATGAAAAACTGTTTTTT
TRBV14	.	TRBJ2-3	.	CASSLLADTQYF	TGTGCCAGCAGCCTTTTAGCGGATACGCAGTATTTT
TRBV7-8	TRBD2	TRBJ2-7	.	CASSPISGSSDEQYF	TGTGCCAGCAGCCCGATTAGCGGGAGCTCGGACGAGCAGTACTTC
TRBV29-1	TRBD2	TRBJ2-7	.	CSVEDGGEGFYEQYF	TGCAGCGTAGAGGACGGGGGGGAGGGCTTCTACGAGCAGTACTTC
TRBV29-1	.	TRBJ2-7	.	CSVEWGVEQYF	TGCAGCGTTGAATGGGGGGTCGAGCAGTACTTC
TRBV7-9	.	TRBJ2-7	.	CASSSEGLRSSYEQYF	TGTGCCAGCAGCTCCGAGGGACTGCGTAGCTCCTACGAGCAGTACTTC
TRBV5-5	.	TRBJ2-7	.	CASSQGVGRYEQYF	TGTGCCAGCAGCCAGGGCGTGGGGCGTTACGAGCAGTACTTC
TRBV27	.	TRBJ1-3	.	CASSLGGAGNTIYF	TGTGCCAGCAGTTTAGGGGGGGCAGGAAACACCATATATTTT
TRBV30	.	TRBJ1-5	.	CASSRGSQPQHF	TGTGCCTCCTCTAGGGGAAGTCAGCCCCAGCATTTT
TRBV6-1	TRBD1	TRBJ2-7	.	CASRETGGSYEQYF	TGTGCCAGCAGAGAAACAGGGGGCTCCTACGAGCAGTACTTC
TRBV27	TRBD1	TRBJ2-7	.	CASSTGQGYYEQYF	TGTGCCAGCAGTACGGGACAGGGATACTACGAGCAGTACTTC
TRBV9	TRBD2	TRBJ2-5	.	CASSVEGLAGYQETQYF	TGTGCCAGCAGCGTAGAGGGACTAGCGGGATATCAAGAGACCCAGTACTTC
TRBV4-1	TRBD2	TRBJ2-7	few	CASVPLPGLAGEQYF	TGCGCCAGCGTACCGCTCCCGGGACTAGCGGGGGAGCAGTACTTC
TRBV29-1	.	TRBJ2-1	.	CSVFGIGNRNEQFF	TGCAGCGTTTTCGGCATCGGGAACCGAAATGAGCAGTTCTTC